This T cell receptor beta chain was obtained from a study of blood T cell repertoires in COVID-19. As for the study in general: Material from acute and convalescent COVID-19 was sourced from the United States, Italy and Spain.

Clinical histories supplied by participants themselves formed the basis of cohort assignment. The method was immunoSEQ multiplex PCR; TCRdb's version includes in-frame clones alone and lacks a portion of them. The sample holds about 250,000 clones; 85% are singletons and the top ten take about 8.2%. The CDR3 is made up of 14 amino acids. Trimming took 3 bases from V and 3 from J; bases not matched to a gene: 4. The V gene's germline CDR1 is GTSNPN and CDR2 SVGIG (reference sequence). The sample comprised PBMCs or T cells enriched from blood (not recorded which). The receptor was derived from a woman aged 50 to 60 with acute COVID-19. The V call is TRBV30, the J call TRBJ2-2; 7 bases are a match to TRBD1. CDR3 in DNA: TGTGCCTGGAGGAGGGACAGCTACACCGGGGAGCTGTTTTTT. Translation: CAWRRDSYTGELFF.